The clone carrying this T cell receptor beta chain occurred many times. The data were obtained in a study of T-cell reconstitution after alpha-beta-depleted transplantation in children. Unique molecular identifiers were built into the TCRbeta library. TCRdb analysed the PCR reads with MiXCR anew, one entry per CDR3 protein. The sample shows hundreds of thousands of distinct CDR3 sequences, about 10% of them seen only once. The CDR3 extends over 17 amino acids. Germline loops: CDR1 MNHEY, CDR2 SVGAGI. V lost 4 bases, J lost 8 bases, and 10 bases stayed unmatched. This receptor was taken from a child younger than 10 with inherited bone marrow failure, due to receive a stem cell transplant. Sample: PBMCs, taken before TCRalphabeta/CD19-depleted stem cell transplant. The rearrangement joins TRBV6-5 to TRBJ2-1, with TRBD2 matching 14 bases. The CDR3 here is CASSSWTSGRTRDEQFF. CDR3 bases: TGTGCCAGCAGTTCCTGGACTAGCGGGAGGACGAGGGATGAGCAGTTCTTC.